These T cell receptor beta chains were read from a single sample in a study of vaccination and CD4 T cells after COVID-19. The antigens of these receptors remain unknown. MiXCR, run by TCRdb on the PCR reads, gives a single entry per CDR3 protein. The sample has more than 7,500 distinct CDR3 sequences; around 57% are singletons. Sequenced sample: CD4+ T cells from blood, cultured in vitro. The receptors were gathered from a human donor who had recovered from COVID-19. Both conserved end residues are part of each CDR3. The order of the fields is J gene, D gene, clone size, V gene, CDR3 protein, CDR3 DNA. D genes are given only for firm matches. Clone size is given for some rows only: seen once, a few or many times, or a class if the clone is expanded.

TRBJ1-5 . . TRBV19 CASSIVGGALNQPQHF TGTGCCAGTAGTATAGTGGGCGGGGCTCTGAATCAGCCCCAGCATTTT
TRBJ2-2 TRBD1 . TRBV19 CASTPGQMNTGELFF TGTGCCAGTACCCCGGGACAGATGAACACCGGGGAGCTGTTTTTT
TRBJ2-7 . . TRBV20-1 CSARVRPRYEQYF TGCAGTGCTAGAGTTCGTCCGCGCTACGAGCAGTACTTC
TRBJ2-5 . . TRBV27 CASRGHLQETQYF TGTGCCTCTCGGGGACACCTCCAAGAGACCCAGTACTTC
TRBJ1-3 . . TRBV20-1 CSARRSSGNTIYF TGCAGTGCTAGAAGGAGCTCTGGAAACACCATATATTTT
TRBJ1-2 . few TRBV29-1 CSVNRIREYTF TGCAGCGTGAACCGGATCAGGGAATACACCTTC
TRBJ2-3 TRBD1 few TRBV20-1 CSARPGGPTDTQYF TGCAGTGCTAGGCCAGGGGGCCCCACAGATACGCAGTATTTT
TRBJ2-7 . . TRBV18 CASSPSVSANYEQYF TGTGCCAGCTCACCATCCGTTTCGGCCAACTACGAGCAGTACTTC
TRBJ1-2 TRBD1 . TRBV7-8 CASSLSGQGNYGYTF TGTGCCAGCAGCTTATCGGGACAGGGTAACTATGGCTACACCTTC
TRBJ1-5 . few TRBV7-6 CAKTLNQPQHF TGTGCCAAGACCCTAAACCAGCCCCAGCATTTT
TRBJ2-7 . . TRBV6-2/TRBV6-3 CASIKGGLTYEQYF TGTGCCAGCATTAAAGGCGGTTTAACCTACGAGCAGTACTTC
TRBJ1-2 TRBD1 few TRBV20-1 CSAGGVGQGVDGYTF TGCAGTGCTGGGGGTGTTGGACAGGGGGTGGATGGCTACACCTTC
TRBJ1-2 . few TRBV20-1 CSARVRQPNYGYTF TGCAGTGCTAGAGTTAGACAGCCAAACTATGGCTACACCTTC
TRBJ1-6 . few TRBV7-2 CASSLVHIGSPLHF TGTGCCAGCAGCTTAGTCCATATCGGCTCACCCCTCCACTTT
TRBJ1-2 . . TRBV6-4 CASSAFREDYGYTF TGTGCCAGCAGTGCCTTCAGGGAAGACTATGGCTACACCTTC
TRBJ1-1 . . TRBV19 CASTDRPDIGAFF TGTGCCAGTACGGATCGGCCTGACATAGGAGCTTTCTTT
TRBJ2-2 . . TRBV11-3 CASSLFGGELFF TGTGCCAGCAGCTTATTCGGCGGGGAGCTGTTTTTT
TRBJ1-2 TRBD1 . TRBV18 CASSPGRGNGYTF TGTGCCAGCTCACCGGGCAGGGGGAATGGCTACACCTTC
TRBJ2-2 TRBD2 . TRBV20-1 CSARPSFLTSGGQNTGELFF TGCAGTGCTAGACCTTCCTTCTTGACTAGCGGGGGCCAAAACACCGGGGAGCTGTTTTTT
TRBJ1-2 . few TRBV6-1 CASSTNYGYTF TGTGCCAGCAGTACTAACTATGGCTACACCTTC
TRBJ2-1 TRBD2 . TRBV20-1 CSAGSSGHDYNEQFF TGCAGTGCTGGTTCTAGCGGGCACGACTACAATGAGCAGTTCTTC
TRBJ1-2 . few TRBV27 CASSLSGLNGYTF TGTGCCAGCAGTTTATCCGGATTAAATGGCTACACCTTC
TRBJ1-6 . . TRBV20-1 CSARFRESSYNSPLHF TGCAGTGCTAGATTTCGGGAGAGCTCCTATAATTCACCCCTCCACTTT
TRBJ1-5 TRBD1 . TRBV20-1 CSAGLQGNNQPRHF TGCAGTGCTGGGTTACAGGGGAATAATCAGCCCCGGCATTTT
TRBJ1-6 . few TRBV20-1 CSARDGSYNSPLHF TGCAGTGCTAGAGACGGGAGTTATAATTCACCCCTCCACTTT
TRBJ1-6 TRBD1 . TRBV10-2 CASKTGGLYNSPLHF TGCGCCAGCAAAACAGGGGGCCTCTATAATTCACCCCTCCACTTT
TRBJ1-2 . few TRBV20-1 CSSPTTGWEGGGYTF TGCAGTTCCCCAACAACAGGGTGGGAGGGTGGTGGCTACACCTTC
TRBJ1-6 . . TRBV6-1 CASTWGITVGSPLHF TGTGCCAGCACCTGGGGAATAACGGTCGGATCACCCCTCCACTTT
TRBJ2-2 . . TRBV7-2 CASSAYPRTGNTGELFF TGTGCCAGCAGCGCATACCCCCGGACGGGGAACACCGGGGAGCTGTTTTTT
TRBJ1-2 TRBD1 few TRBV7-9 CASSLVLTGDYGYTF TGTGCCAGCAGCTTAGTCCTAACAGGGGACTATGGCTACACCTTC
TRBJ2-7 TRBD1 medium-sized TRBV20-1 CSASAGTGTSEQYF TGCAGTGCTTCTGCCGGGACAGGGACCTCCGAGCAGTACTTC